The clone carrying this T cell receptor (beta chain) was found a few times. Its matching antigen is unknown. These data are taken from a study of T cells in localized non-small cell lung cancer. General study results and limits: Adjacent lung held a median roughly 54 of the top 100 tumor clones. Without multi-region sequencing, intratumor heterogeneity could not be excluded. Tumor showed lower T cell clonality than uninvolved adjacent lung, where it was highest.

Produced via immunoSEQ multiplex PCR; TCRdb's table is partial and in-frame only. This sample carries more than 6,000 clones, 50% of them seen once, and the ten largest clones take roughly 2.8%. The trim removed 0 bases at V and 13 bases at J, leaving 4 bases unmatched. The CDR3 has 13 residues. Germline V gives CDR1 MNHNS, CDR2 SASEGT. The chain carries TRBV6-1 and TRBJ2-1; TRBD1 aligns across 9 bases. This sample comprised lymph node tissue, obtained before any cancer treatment. The TCR was taken from a female donor of 60 years or more with stage I lung adenocarcinoma. CDR3 nucleotide sequence: TGTGCCAGCAGTGAAGCGGGGACAGGGATTCAGTTCTTC. Translation: CASSEAGTGIQFF.